This T cell receptor (beta chain) was obtained from a study of blood T cell repertoires in COVID-19. Looking at the study overall: COVID-19 samples collected from the United States, Italy and Spain covered acute and convalescent phases. T cells, B-cell-depleted T cells, or PBMCs provided the cDNA or gDNA that served as material.

Germline V gene sequence: CDR1 SNHLY, CDR2 FYNNEI. The CDR3 spans 16 residues. With 3 bases clipped from V and 3 bases from J, the junction kept 7 bases outside the gene matches. Method: immunoSEQ multiplex PCR; TCRdb's copy keeps in-frame clones and lacks some. The sample lists around 300,000 clones; 85% to 90% were seen once. The cohort comprised adults aged 18 to 89 years residing in some 24 US areas. This sequence was found in a woman between 18 and 29 years old who had recovered from COVID-19. The chain combines TRBV2 with TRBJ1-3; TRBD1 aligns across 8 bases. Input material: PBMCs or T cells enriched from blood (not recorded which). The CDR3 reads CASSESGRGLGNTIYF. The CDR3 bases are TGTGCCAGCAGTGAGTCGGGCAGGGGGCTTGGAAACACCATATATTTT.